One sample yielded the 4 T cell receptor beta chains listed below, sequenced in a study of tumor-infiltrating lymphocytes in primary liver carcinoma. The template, 500 ng total RNA, yielded TCR beta cDNA made with a constant-region primer. Three nested multiplex PCR rounds of slightly modified ARM-PCR generated TCR beta libraries. TRBV1-TRBV30 forward primers and a C-beta reverse primer were used in the first two PCR rounds, which each ran for about 11 cycles. MiXCR was run by TCRdb on the multiplex PCR reads, yielding one entry per CDR3 protein. The table lists tens of thousands of distinct CDR3 sequences, about 65% of them singletons. Each 20-30 mg portion of unsorted bulk tissue served as the source for co-extraction of RNA and DNA. Material for sequencing was liver tumor tissue from sampling region 4. Subset defined: tumor region T4, right-lateral pole. The receptors were gathered from a man aged 40-49 years with primary liver carcinoma and hepatitis B virus infection.

The chain has TRBV12-3 or TRBV12-4 and TRBJ2-5; no definite D call. This CDR3 is 14 amino acids long. Trimming left V 5 bases short and J 4 bases short, with 14 bases between. The CDR3 DNA reads TGTGCCAGCAGTATCGAGATAGGCGGAGAGACCCAGTACTTC. Translation: CASSIEIGGETQYF.

Only a few counts were recorded for this clonotype. V usage is TRBV6-1 and J usage is TRBJ2-1, with D perhaps assigned TRBD1 or TRBD2 (5 bases each). Germline V gives CDR1 MNHNS, CDR2 SASEGT. The CDR3 runs 17 residues. V was shortened by 8 bases and J by 5 bases, with 25 bases between the two germline ends. CDR3 bases: TGTGCCAGCGTAACCCTCTGGGGGACCAGGCCTGACAATGAGCAGTTCTTC. Protein sequence: CASVTLWGTRPDNEQFF.

Of note for this clonotype: One end of the junction does not line up with germline, which may come from a read error. The chain links TRBV11-1 to TRBJ2-4, with D perhaps matching TRBD1 or TRBD2 (5 bases each). The CDR3 is 17 amino acids. CDR1 is SGHAT, CDR2 FQDESV, per germline (reference sequence). The CDR3 coding sequence is TGTGCCAGCAGCTTTCCCGGGACCAGCGGTACCAATAACATTCAGTACTTC. Translating it yields CASSFPGTSGTNNIQYF.

In its sample, this clonotype was seen many times. A much larger clone sits a single nucleotide away, making a read error possible. V and J are TRBV29-1 and TRBJ2-7, with a tentative D call TRBD2 (5 bases). The CDR3 contains 13 residues. The germline gives CDR1 SQVTM, CDR2 ANQGSEA. The CDR3 DNA sequence: TGCAGCATTGACGGGGAGAGCTCCTACGAGCAGTACTTC. Translation gives CSIDGESSYEQYF.